This T cell receptor (beta chain) was retrieved from a study of cytomegalovirus exposure and HLA in healthy donors. Between the trimmed V and J ends, which lost 0 bases and 4 bases, there was a span of 8 bases. This CDR3 is built from 14 residues. Germline lookup yields CDR1 LGHNA and CDR2 YNFKEQ. Assay: immunoSEQ multiplex PCR; the TCRdb copy retains only in-frame clones and omits some. The table lists some 350,000 clones, about 85% of them singletons. The source of this sequence is a woman in her 30s in good health and CMV-seropositive. This sequence joins TRBV4-2 and TRBJ2-3; unclear D gene. Sequenced: PBMCs. CDR3 region: CASSQDLGPDTQYF. The CDR3 DNA sequence: TGTGCCAGCAGCCAAGACCTCGGCCCAGATACGCAGTATTTT.